Below, one T cell receptor beta chain is given with its context. Trimming pared 7 bases from V and 5 bases from J, leaving 8 bases between. CDR1 SNHLY and CDR2 FYNNEI come from the germline V gene. This CDR3 has 11 amino acids. The data belong to a study of blood T cell repertoires in COVID-19. Study details: PBMCs, B-cell-depleted T cells, or T cells were the source of the cDNA or gDNA that made up the material.

In the original analysis: Reference gene primer amplification gave nucleated cell count estimates. The table came from immunoSEQ multiplex PCR; TCRdb's copy has only in-frame clones and leaves some out. V and J calls and clone size come straight from that table; D and trimming were deduced from the DNA. The sample lists 340,000 or so clones, about nine tenths occurring once. Sequencing input: peripheral blood. The TCR was taken from a man aged 50 to 59 with active or convalescent COVID-19. This chain joins TRBV2 and TRBJ1-1; D not resolved. CDR3 residues: CASTGYTEAFF. DNA for the CDR3: TGTGCCAGCACAGGCTATACTGAAGCTTTCTTT.